These 8 T cell receptor beta chains came from one sample sequenced in a study of cytomegalovirus exposure and HLA in healthy donors. It was with 60 Vbeta and 13 Jbeta primers that the PCR ran. Measured with immunoSEQ multiplex PCR; TCRdb has only the in-frame clones, and not every one. The sample's table shows roughly 60,000 clones. Sample: PBMCs. All receptors derive from a male donor in good health and CMV-seronegative.

This chain joins TRBV5-1 and TRBJ1-4, with 7 bases aligning to TRBD1. The V segment lost 4 bases and the J segment 6 bases; nucleotides outside the gene matches: 6. CDR3 length: 14 residues. Germline CDR1 SGHRS, CDR2 YFSETQ. CDR3 residues: CASSPGQPYEKLFF. In nucleotides, the CDR3 is TGCGCCAGCAGCCCGGGACAGCCCTATGAAAAACTGTTTTTT. The whole variable domain, filled in from reference TRBV5-1 and TRBJ1-4, reads KAGVTQTPRYLIKTRGQQVTLSCSPISGHRSVSWYQQTPGQGLQFLFEYFSETQRNKGNFPGRFSGRQFSNSRSEMNVSTLELGDSALYLCASSPGQPYEKLFFGSGTQLSVL.

The chain carries TRBV27 and TRBJ2-7; the D gene is possibly TRBD2 (5 bases). Germline CDR1 and CDR2: MNHEY and SMNVEV (reference sequence). This CDR3 contains 15 residues. The V end was cut by 5 bases, the J end by 1 base, with 15 bases between. For the CDR3, the DNA is TGTGCCAGCAGTCGGGTCCCGGGAACATCCTACGAGCAGTACTTC. The encoded protein is CASSRVPGTSYEQYF.

This rearrangement joins TRBV6-5 to TRBJ1-4; 8 positions agree with TRBD1. The CDR3 loop spans 14 amino acids. After removal of 5 bases from V and 9 bases from J, the junction contained 8 bases not matched to a gene. CDR1 MNHEY and CDR2 SVGAGI come from the germline V gene. The CDR3 coding sequence is TGTGCCAGCAGTGACGGTCAGGGGGCTAAAAAACTGTTTTTT. Translated: CASSDGQGAKKLFF.

V and J are TRBV10-3 and TRBJ2-5; no clear D. Germline lookup yields CDR1 ENHRY and CDR2 SYGVKD. The CDR3 is 11 amino acids. V lost 3 bases, J lost 5 bases, and 4 bases lay in between. The CDR3 region has the DNA TGTGCCATCAGTGAACGGGAGACCCAGTACTTC. Translation gives CAISERETQYF.

The chain combines TRBV7-2 with TRBJ2-5; TRBD2 might be the D (5 bases). Near its end, the DNA agrees better with TRBJ2-7, so the J call may be wrong. The CDR3 length is 15 residues. Germline CDR1 SGHTA, CDR2 FQGNSA. The CDR3: CASSPFRLADYEQYF. The CDR3 DNA reads as TGTGCCAGCAGCCCGTTTCGTCTAGCTGATTACGAGCAGTACTTC.

The rearrangement joins TRBV19 to TRBJ2-5; TRBD1 matches 7 bases. V was pared by 5 bases and J by 5 bases, with 5 bases of the junction left unmatched. The CDR3 consists of 13 residues. The germline gives CDR1 LNHDA, CDR2 SQIVND (reference sequence). The CDR3, as DNA: TGTGCCAGTAGTGCGACAGGGCGGGAGACCCAGTACTTC. Translating gives CASSATGRETQYF.

The rearrangement uses TRBV5-1 and TRBJ1-6; D is perhaps TRBD1 (5 bases). Between the trimmed V and J ends, which lost 4 bases and 9 bases, there was a span of 17 bases. Germline CDR1 is SGHRS and CDR2 is YFSETQ. The CDR3 sequence is 15 residues long. In DNA form, the CDR3 reads TGCGCCAGCAGCCAGACCGGGGCCGGGGGTTCACCCCTCCACTTT. It codes for CASSQTGAGGSPLHF.

The chain joins TRBV6-5 to TRBJ1-2, with 8 positions matching TRBD1. The CDR3 covers 14 residues. V dropped 8 bases and J dropped 6; count of bases not matched to a gene: 11. CDR1 is MNHEY, CDR2 SVGAGI, per germline. The DNA for the CDR3 is TGTGCCAGCGGGGCACAGGGGGGTTTCCATGGCTACACCTTC. This encodes CASGAQGGFHGYTF.